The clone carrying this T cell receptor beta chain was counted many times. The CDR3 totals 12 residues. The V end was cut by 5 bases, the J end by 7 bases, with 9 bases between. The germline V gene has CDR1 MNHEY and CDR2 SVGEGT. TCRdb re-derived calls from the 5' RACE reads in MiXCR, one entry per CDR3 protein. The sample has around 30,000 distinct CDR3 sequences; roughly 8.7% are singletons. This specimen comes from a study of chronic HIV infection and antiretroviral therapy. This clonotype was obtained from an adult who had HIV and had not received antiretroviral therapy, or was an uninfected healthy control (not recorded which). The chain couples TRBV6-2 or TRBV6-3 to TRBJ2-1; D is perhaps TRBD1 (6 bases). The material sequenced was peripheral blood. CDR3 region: CASSQGRNEQFF. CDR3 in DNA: TGTGCCAGCAGTCAGGGGAGAAATGAGCAGTTCTTC.